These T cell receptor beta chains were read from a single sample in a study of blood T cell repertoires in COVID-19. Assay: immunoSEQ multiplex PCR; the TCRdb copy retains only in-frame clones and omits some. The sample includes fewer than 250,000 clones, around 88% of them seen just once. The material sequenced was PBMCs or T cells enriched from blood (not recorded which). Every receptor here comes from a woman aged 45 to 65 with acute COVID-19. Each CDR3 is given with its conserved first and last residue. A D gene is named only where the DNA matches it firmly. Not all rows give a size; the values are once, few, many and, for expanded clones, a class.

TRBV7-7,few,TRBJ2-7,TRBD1,CASSPGTGDYEQYF,TGTGCCAGCAGCCCGGGGACAGGGGATTACGAGCAGTACTTC
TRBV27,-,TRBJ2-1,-,CASSLSSGANEQFF,TGTGCCAGCAGTTTATCTAGCGGAGCCAATGAGCAGTTCTTC
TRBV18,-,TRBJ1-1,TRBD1,CASSPSGTGHTEAFF,TGTGCCAGCTCACCATCCGGGACAGGGCACACTGAAGCTTTCTTT
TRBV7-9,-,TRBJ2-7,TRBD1,CASSSGQTYEQYF,TGTGCCAGCAGCTCGGGACAGACCTACGAGCAGTACTTC
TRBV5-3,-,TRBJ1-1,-,CARSLRGTEAFF,TGTGCCAGAAGCTTAAGAGGCACTGAAGCTTTCTTT
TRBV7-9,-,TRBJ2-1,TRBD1,CASSRQGARNEQFF,TGTGCCAGCAGCAGACAGGGGGCAAGGAATGAGCAGTTCTTC
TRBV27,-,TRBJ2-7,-,CASSLASSSYEQYF,TGTGCCAGCAGTCTAGCGTCGAGCTCCTACGAGCAGTACTTC
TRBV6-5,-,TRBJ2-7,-,CASSLDLYEQYF,TGTGCCAGCAGCCTCGACTTGTACGAGCAGTACTTC
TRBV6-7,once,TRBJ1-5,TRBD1,CASRVRDRSNQPQHF,TGTGCCAGCAGAGTCAGGGACAGGAGCAATCAGCCCCAGCATTTT
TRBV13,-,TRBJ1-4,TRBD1,CASSFRQGGEKLFF,TGTGCCAGCAGCTTTAGACAGGGCGGTGAAAAACTGTTTTTT
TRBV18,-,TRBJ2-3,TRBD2,CASSLAGGPDTQYF,TGTGCCAGCTCACTCGCGGGAGGCCCAGATACGCAGTATTTT